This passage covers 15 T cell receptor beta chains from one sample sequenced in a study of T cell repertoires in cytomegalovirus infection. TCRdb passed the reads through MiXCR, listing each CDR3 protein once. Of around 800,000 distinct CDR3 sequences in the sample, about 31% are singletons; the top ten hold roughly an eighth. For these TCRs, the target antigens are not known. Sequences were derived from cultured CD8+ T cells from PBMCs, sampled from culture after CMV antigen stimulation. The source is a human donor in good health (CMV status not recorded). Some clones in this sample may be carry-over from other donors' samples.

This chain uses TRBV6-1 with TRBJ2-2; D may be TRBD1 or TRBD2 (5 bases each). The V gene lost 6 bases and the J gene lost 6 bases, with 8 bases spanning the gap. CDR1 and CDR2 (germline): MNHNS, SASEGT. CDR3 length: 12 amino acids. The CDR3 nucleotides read TGTGCCAGCAGAGGGACGGCCGGGGAGCTGTTTTTT. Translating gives CASRGTAGELFF.

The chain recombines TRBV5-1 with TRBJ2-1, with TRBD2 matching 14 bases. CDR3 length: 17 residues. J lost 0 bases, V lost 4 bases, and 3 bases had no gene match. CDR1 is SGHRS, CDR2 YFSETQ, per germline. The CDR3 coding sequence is TGCGCCAGCAGCCCTGGGACTAGCGGGGGCTCCTACAATGAGCAGTTCTTC. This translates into CASSPGTSGGSYNEQFF.

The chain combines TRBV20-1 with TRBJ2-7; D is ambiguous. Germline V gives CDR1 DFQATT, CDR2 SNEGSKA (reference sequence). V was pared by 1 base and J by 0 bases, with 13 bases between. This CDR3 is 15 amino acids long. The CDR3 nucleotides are TGCAGTGCTAGAGGCACGTTTCATAGCTCCTACGAGCAGTACTTC. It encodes CSARGTFHSSYEQYF.

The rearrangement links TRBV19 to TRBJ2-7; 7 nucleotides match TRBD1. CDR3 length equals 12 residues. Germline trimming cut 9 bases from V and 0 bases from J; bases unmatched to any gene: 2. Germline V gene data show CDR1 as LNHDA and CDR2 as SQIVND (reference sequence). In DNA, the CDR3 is TGTGCCAGGGACAGGAGCTCCTACGAGCAGTACTTC. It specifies CARDRSSYEQYF.

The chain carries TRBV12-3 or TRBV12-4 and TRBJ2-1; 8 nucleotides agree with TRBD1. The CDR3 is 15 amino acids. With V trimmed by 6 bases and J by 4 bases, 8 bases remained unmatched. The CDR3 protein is CASRDHRTGYNEQFF. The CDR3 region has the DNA TGTGCCAGCAGGGACCACCGGACAGGGTACAATGAGCAGTTCTTC.

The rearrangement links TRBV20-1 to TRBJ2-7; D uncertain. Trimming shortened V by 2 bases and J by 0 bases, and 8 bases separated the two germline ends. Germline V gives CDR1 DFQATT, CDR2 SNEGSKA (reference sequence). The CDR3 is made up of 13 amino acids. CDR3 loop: CSARPQSSYEQYF. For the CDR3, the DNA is TGCAGTGCTAGACCCCAGAGCTCCTACGAGCAGTACTTC.

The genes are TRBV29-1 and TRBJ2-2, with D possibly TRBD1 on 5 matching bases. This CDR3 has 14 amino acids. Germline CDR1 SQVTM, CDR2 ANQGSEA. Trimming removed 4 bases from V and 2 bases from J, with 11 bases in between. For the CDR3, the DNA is TGCAGCGTTGTCCCCGACAGTAACACCGGGGAGCTGTTTTTT. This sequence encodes CSVVPDSNTGELFF.

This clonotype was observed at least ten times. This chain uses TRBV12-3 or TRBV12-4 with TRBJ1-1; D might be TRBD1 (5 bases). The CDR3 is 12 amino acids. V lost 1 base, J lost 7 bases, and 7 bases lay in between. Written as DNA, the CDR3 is TGTGCCAGCAGTTTAGGGAGGGGTGAAGCTTTCTTT. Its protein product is CASSLGRGEAFF.

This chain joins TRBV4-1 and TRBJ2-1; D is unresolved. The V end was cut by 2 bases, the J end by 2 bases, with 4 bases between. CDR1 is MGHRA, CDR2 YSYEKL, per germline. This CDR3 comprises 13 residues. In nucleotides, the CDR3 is TGCGCCAGCAGCCAAATCACCTACAATGAGCAGTTCTTC. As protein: CASSQITYNEQFF.

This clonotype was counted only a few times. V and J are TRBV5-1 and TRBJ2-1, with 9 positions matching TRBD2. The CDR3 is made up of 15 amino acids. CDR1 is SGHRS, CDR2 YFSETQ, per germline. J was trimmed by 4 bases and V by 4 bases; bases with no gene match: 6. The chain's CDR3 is CASSIAGALYNEQFF. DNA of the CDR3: TGCGCCAGCAGCATAGCGGGGGCCCTTTACAATGAGCAGTTCTTC.

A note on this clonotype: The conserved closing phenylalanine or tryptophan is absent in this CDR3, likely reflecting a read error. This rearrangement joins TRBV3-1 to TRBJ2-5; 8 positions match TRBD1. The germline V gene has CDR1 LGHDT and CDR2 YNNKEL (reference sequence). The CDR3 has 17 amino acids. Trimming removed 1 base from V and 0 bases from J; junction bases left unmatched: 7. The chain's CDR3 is CASSQGTWTGNQETQYY. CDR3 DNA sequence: TGTGCCAGCAGCCAAGGAACTTGGACAGGGAACCAAGAGACCCAGTACTAC.

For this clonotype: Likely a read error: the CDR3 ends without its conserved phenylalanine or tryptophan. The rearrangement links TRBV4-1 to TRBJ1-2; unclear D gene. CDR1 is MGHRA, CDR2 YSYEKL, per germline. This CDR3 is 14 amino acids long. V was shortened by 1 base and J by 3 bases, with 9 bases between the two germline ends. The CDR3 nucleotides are TGCGCCAGCAGCCAAGTAAACATATACTATGGCTACACCATC. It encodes CASSQVNIYYGYTI.

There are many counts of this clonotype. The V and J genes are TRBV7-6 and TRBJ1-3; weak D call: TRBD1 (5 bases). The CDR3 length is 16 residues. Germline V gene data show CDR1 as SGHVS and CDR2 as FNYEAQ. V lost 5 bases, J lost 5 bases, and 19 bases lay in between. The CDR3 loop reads CASSLSGGGRRNTIYF. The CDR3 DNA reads TGTGCCAGCAGCCTATCTGGGGGGGGAAGGAGAAACACCATATATTTT.

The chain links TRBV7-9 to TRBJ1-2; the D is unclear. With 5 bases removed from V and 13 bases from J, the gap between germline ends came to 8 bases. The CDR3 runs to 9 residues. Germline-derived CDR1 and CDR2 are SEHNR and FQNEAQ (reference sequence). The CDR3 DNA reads TGTGCCAGCAGCCCCGCTGTCACCTTC. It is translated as CASSPAVTF.

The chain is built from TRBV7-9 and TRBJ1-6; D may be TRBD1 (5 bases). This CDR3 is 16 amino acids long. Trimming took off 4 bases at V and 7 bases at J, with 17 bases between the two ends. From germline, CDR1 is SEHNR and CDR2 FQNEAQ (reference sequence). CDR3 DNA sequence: TGTGCCAGCAGCTCCTTATCCGGGACGGGAAATTCACCCCTCCACTTT. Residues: CASSSLSGTGNSPLHF.